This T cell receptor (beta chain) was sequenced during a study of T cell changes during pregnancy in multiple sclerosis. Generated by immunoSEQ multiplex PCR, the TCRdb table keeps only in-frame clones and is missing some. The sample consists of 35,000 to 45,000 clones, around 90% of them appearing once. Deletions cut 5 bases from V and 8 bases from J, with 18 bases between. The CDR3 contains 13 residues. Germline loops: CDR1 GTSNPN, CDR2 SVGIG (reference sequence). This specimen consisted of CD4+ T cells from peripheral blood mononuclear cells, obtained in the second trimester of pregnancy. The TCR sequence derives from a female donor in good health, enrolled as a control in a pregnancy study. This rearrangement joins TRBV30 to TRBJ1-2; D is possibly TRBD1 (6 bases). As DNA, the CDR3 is TGTGCCTGGGGCAAGGGGGGGCCGCGGGGCTACACCTTC. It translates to CAWGKGGPRGYTF.